These 28 T cell receptor beta chains came from one sample sequenced in a study of blood T cell repertoires in COVID-19. This table comes from immunoSEQ multiplex PCR, and its TCRdb copy is limited to in-frame clones, with some not included. The sample shows approximately 400,000 clones, about nine tenths of them seen only once. Sequenced sample: PBMCs or T cells enriched from blood (not recorded which). These receptor sequences come from a woman between 40 and 55 years old who had been exposed to COVID-19.

V and J are TRBV12-3 or TRBV12-4 and TRBJ2-1; D may be TRBD2 (6 bases). This CDR3 has 13 residues. V was shortened by 3 bases and J by 9 bases, with 12 bases between the two germline ends. The CDR3 region has the DNA TGTGCCAGCAGTTTCACCGGGGGTGGTGAGCAGTTCTTC. Residues: CASSFTGGGEQFF.

The rearrangement links TRBV10-3 to TRBJ1-2, with D unclear. Germline assignment: CDR1 ENHRY and CDR2 SYGVKD. The CDR3 consists of 14 residues. With 4 bases removed from V and 4 bases from J, the gap between germline ends came to 13 bases. CDR3 sequence (DNA): TGTGCCATCAGTGGGAGGCAGGAGACCTATGGCTACACCTTC. It translates to CAISGRQETYGYTF.

The V gene is TRBV3-1 (or the pseudogene TRBV3-2), the J gene TRBJ2-3; 7 bases line up with TRBD2. Germline CDR1 and CDR2: LGHDT and YNNKEL (reference sequence). With V trimmed by 1 base and J by 2 bases, 3 bases remained unmatched. The CDR3 spans 15 residues. The CDR3 loop reads CASSQVRGNTDTQYF. CDR3 DNA: TGTGCCAGCAGCCAAGTGCGGGGGAACACAGATACGCAGTATTTT.

The chain links TRBV30 to TRBJ1-4; 7 bases match TRBD1. Germline trimming cut 3 bases from V and 6 bases from J; bases unmatched to any gene: 7. This CDR3 is 14 amino acids long. Germline V CDR1 and CDR2: GTSNPN, SVGIG (reference sequence). The CDR3 spells CAWRTPGQHEKLFF. CDR3 nucleotide sequence: TGTGCCTGGAGAACCCCGGGACAGCATGAAAAACTGTTTTTT.

The genes are TRBV6-2 or TRBV6-3 and TRBJ2-1; 7 positions agree with TRBD2. The CDR3 totals 18 residues. The trim removed 6 bases at V and 2 bases at J, leaving 16 bases unmatched. Germline CDR1 MNHEY, CDR2 SVGEGT. Here the CDR3 DNA reads TGTGCCAGCAGCCCCGAGGAACTAGCGTACGATCCCTACAATGAGCAGTTCTTC. Its protein is CASSPEELAYDPYNEQFF.

The chain couples TRBV7-9 to TRBJ2-1, with 10 nucleotides matching TRBD2. Trimming at V came to 5 bases and at J to 0 bases, leaving 4 bases not matched to a gene. Per the germline V gene, CDR1 is SEHNR and CDR2 is FQNEAQ (reference sequence). The CDR3 runs to 16 residues. In DNA form, the CDR3 reads TGTGCCAGCAGCCCTTTAGCGGGGGGCTCCTACAATGAGCAGTTCTTC. The encoded protein is CASSPLAGGSYNEQFF.

CDR3 loop: CASSLLPGGTIFQPQHF. In DNA, the CDR3 is TGCGCCAGCAGCTTGCTCCCAGGAGGAACGATTTTTCAGCCCCAGCATTTT. This rearrangement joins TRBV5-1 to TRBJ1-5, with D uncertain. This CDR3 comprises 17 residues. Germline V lookup: CDR1 SGHRS, CDR2 YFSETQ. V was clipped by 1 base and J by 6 bases, with 20 bases between them.

V and J are TRBV9 and TRBJ2-7, with D possibly TRBD1 on 5 matching bases. The CDR3 is 15 residues long. Trimming pared 3 bases from V and 1 base from J, leaving 14 bases between. Looked up from germline, CDR1 is SGDLS and CDR2 is YYNGEE. CDR3 loop: CASSEGDFGSYEQYF. CDR3 coding DNA: TGTGCCAGCAGCGAAGGGGATTTCGGATCCTACGAGCAGTACTTC.

The CDR3 DNA sequence: TGCGCCAGCAGTCCTACGGGCTATGGCTACACCTTC. It specifies CASSPTGYGYTF. The chain combines TRBV10-2 with TRBJ1-2; D not resolved. CDR1 and CDR2 from the germline V gene are WSHSY and SAAADI. The CDR3 loop spans 12 amino acids. V was trimmed by 5 bases and J by 4 bases, leaving 8 bases between them.

This chain connects TRBV7-9 to TRBJ1-3, with D uncertain. Germline V lookup: CDR1 SEHNR, CDR2 FQNEAQ (reference sequence). The V end was cut by 2 bases, the J end by 0 bases, with 5 bases between. This CDR3 contains 14 residues. DNA of the CDR3: TGTGCCAGCAGCTTAACTAGCTCTGGAAACACCATATATTTT. This translates into CASSLTSSGNTIYF.

This chain connects TRBV28 to TRBJ2-7, with TRBD2 identical over 8 bases. The CDR3 has 16 residues. J was trimmed by 3 bases and V by 10 bases; bases with no gene match: 17. Germline V gene lookup returns CDR1 MDHEN and CDR2 SYDVKM. The CDR3 nucleotides read TGTGCCACCCGGGGGGGTAGCGGGATAATTAACTACGAGCAGTACTTC. It encodes CATRGGSGIINYEQYF.

The rearrangement joins TRBV5-4 to TRBJ1-6, with 7 nucleotides matching TRBD1. The CDR3 is made up of 15 amino acids. Germline-derived CDR1 and CDR2 are SGHNT and YYREEE (reference sequence). J was trimmed by 7 bases and V by 4 bases; bases with no gene match: 8. CDR3 protein: CASSPAPGQNSPLHF. The CDR3 DNA follows: TGTGCCAGCAGCCCCGCCCCGGGACAGAATTCACCCCTCCACTTT.

This chain uses TRBV10-3 with TRBJ1-1; 8 bases line up with TRBD1. V dropped 6 bases and J dropped 1; count of bases not matched to a gene: 4. CDR3 length equals 14 residues. Germline loops: CDR1 ENHRY, CDR2 SYGVKD. The CDR3 nucleotides read TGTGCCATCAGCCAACAGGGGGGGAACACTGAAGCTTTCTTT. Its translation is CAISQQGGNTEAFF.

The chain employs TRBV3-1 (or the pseudogene TRBV3-2) and TRBJ2-1, with 10 bases identical to TRBD2. Per the germline V gene, CDR1 is LGHDT and CDR2 is YNNKEL (reference sequence). With 6 bases clipped from V and 6 bases from J, the junction kept 8 bases outside the gene matches. The CDR3 consists of 15 residues. The CDR3 loop reads CASRLLAGVSNEQFF. In nucleotides, the CDR3 is TGTGCCAGCAGGCTGCTAGCGGGAGTTTCCAATGAGCAGTTCTTC.

This chain connects TRBV30 to TRBJ2-3; D perhaps matches TRBD2 (6 bases). The germline CDR1 and CDR2 sequences are GTSNPN and SVGIG (reference sequence). The CDR3 contains 14 residues. The germline V and J ends were trimmed by 2 bases and 10 bases, with 19 bases remaining between them. For the CDR3, the DNA is TGTGCCTGGAGTTTGGGGAGGCATCATGGGGCGCAGTATTTT. Its protein product is CAWSLGRHHGAQYF.

The V and J genes are TRBV27 and TRBJ1-5; 8 nucleotides align to TRBD1. The CDR3 runs 15 residues. The V gene end was trimmed by 6 bases and the J gene end by 0 bases; junction bases not matched to a gene: 4. Germline CDR1 MNHEY, CDR2 SMNVEV (reference sequence). This chain's CDR3 is CASRPTGGSNQPQHF. The CDR3, as DNA: TGTGCCAGCAGACCAACAGGGGGTAGCAATCAGCCCCAGCATTTT.

The genes are TRBV6-5 and TRBJ1-2; TRBD1 matches at 11 bases. With 2 bases clipped from V and 7 bases from J, the junction kept 3 bases outside the gene matches. Germline CDR1 MNHEY, CDR2 SVGAGI. The CDR3 spans 14 residues. The CDR3 loop is CASSYQGQGGGYTF. The DNA for the CDR3 is TGTGCCAGCAGTTACCAGGGACAGGGGGGTGGCTACACCTTC.

The rearrangement links TRBV30 to TRBJ1-2, with 9 bases that match TRBD1. Germline assignment: CDR1 GTSNPN and CDR2 SVGIG (reference sequence). The CDR3 spans 16 residues. Unmatched junction bases numbered 7, after V lost 2 bases and J lost 0 bases. The CDR3 nucleotides are TGTGCCTGGAGTCCGACAGGACAGGGGCCTAACTATGGCTACACCTTC. Protein sequence: CAWSPTGQGPNYGYTF.

The rearrangement joins TRBV12-5 to TRBJ2-3; maybe TRBD1 (6 bases). This CDR3 contains 14 residues. CDR1 is LGHNT, CDR2 FRNRAP, per germline. Trimming cost V 4 bases and J 1 base, with 9 bases left between them. The CDR3 nucleotides are TGTGCTAGTGGTTCTTGGGGGCGCACAGATACGCAGTATTTT. It yields the protein CASGSWGRTDTQYF.

A single count supports this clone. The chain carries TRBV2 and TRBJ1-6; 10 bases fit TRBD1. The germline CDR1 and CDR2 sequences are SNHLY and FYNNEI. Losses at the gene ends were 7 bases for V and 3 bases for J; bases not matched to a gene: 3. The CDR3 length is 15 residues. The CDR3 coding sequence is TGTGCCAGCACCGGACAGGGGGGCTATAATTCACCCCTCCACTTT. Its translation is CASTGQGGYNSPLHF.

The rearrangement links TRBV11-3 to TRBJ2-1; weak D call: TRBD2 (6 bases). V was clipped by 7 bases and J by 11 bases, with 15 bases between them. The CDR3 has 12 amino acids. Germline loops: CDR1 SGHNT, CDR2 YENEEA. This chain's CDR3 is CASKAPGDQQFF. DNA of the CDR3: TGTGCCAGCAAAGCACCGGGAGATCAGCAGTTCTTC.

V is TRBV14 and J is TRBJ1-1; 12 nucleotides line up with TRBD1. Germline CDR1 reads SGHDN; CDR2 reads FVKESK. After removal of 3 bases from V and 1 base from J, the junction contained 3 bases not matched to a gene. This CDR3 has 16 amino acids. CDR3 region: CASSQEGQGANTEAFF. CDR3 nucleotide sequence: TGTGCCAGCAGCCAGGAGGGACAGGGGGCGAACACTGAAGCTTTCTTT.

The chain links TRBV27 to TRBJ2-7; a weak D match, TRBD2 (5 bases). Trimming took off 5 bases at V and 2 bases at J, with 10 bases between the two ends. The CDR3 has 13 residues. The germline V gene has CDR1 MNHEY and CDR2 SMNVEV (reference sequence). The CDR3 reads CASSPRLTYEQYF. DNA for the CDR3: TGTGCCAGCAGTCCCAGACTAACCTACGAGCAGTACTTC.

Regarding this clone: Other DNA sequences of this sample code for an identical CDR3. The chain is built from TRBV5-1 and TRBJ2-1; 11 bases agree with TRBD2. CDR1 is SGHRS, CDR2 YFSETQ, per germline. The CDR3 runs to 15 residues. V lost 6 bases to trimming and J lost 4 bases; unmatched junction nucleotides: 6. DNA of the CDR3: TGCGCCAGCACCTCCGGGACTAGCGGATACAATGAGCAGTTCTTC. It specifies CASTSGTSGYNEQFF.

This sequence joins TRBV30 and TRBJ1-5; a weak D match, TRBD1 (5 bases). The V end was cut by 1 base, the J end by 0 bases, with 10 bases between. The CDR3 is 15 residues long. Germline V lookup: CDR1 GTSNPN, CDR2 SVGIG (reference sequence). The CDR3 nucleotides read TGTGCCTGGAGTGATGGGGCTTATAGCAATCAGCCCCAGCATTTT. As protein: CAWSDGAYSNQPQHF.

The chain couples TRBV21-1 to TRBJ2-5; TRBD1 is the table's D call, not checked against the DNA. TRBV21-1 is classified as a pseudogene. The CDR3 extends over 15 amino acids. The CDR3 here is CASSPSGQVQETQYF. The CDR3 nucleotides read TGTGCCAGCAGCCCCTCGGGACAGGTCCAAGAGACCCAGTACTTC.

V and J are TRBV7-6 and TRBJ1-2, with 10 bases identical to TRBD1. V shed 5 bases, J shed 7 bases, and the junction held 10 bases outside the gene matches. Germline V gene sequence: CDR1 SGHVS, CDR2 FNYEAQ. This CDR3 is built from 15 residues. CDR3 sequence: CASSQFQTGGLGYTF. The CDR3, as DNA: TGTGCCAGCAGCCAATTTCAGACAGGGGGCCTTGGCTACACCTTC.

This rearrangement joins TRBV7-3 to TRBJ2-3, with a possible D match to TRBD2 (5 bases). V was cut by 1 base and J by 4 bases, with 12 bases left in between. Germline V gene sequence: CDR1 SGHTA, CDR2 FQGTGA. The CDR3 extends over 15 amino acids. Here the CDR3 reads CASSLSGFGADTQYF. DNA of the CDR3: TGTGCCAGCAGCTTAAGCGGGTTTGGAGCAGATACGCAGTATTTT.